One sample yielded the 3 T cell receptor beta chains listed below, sequenced in a study of T cells in Graves' hyperthyroidism and ophthalmopathy. Amplification yielded TCR beta CDR3 regions, with RNA transcripts as the source. A first-round RT-PCR of the TCR CDR3 used the HTBI primer set. MiXCR was run by TCRdb on the multiplex PCR reads, yielding one entry per CDR3 protein. The data show about 680,000 distinct CDR3 sequences, approximately 40% seen once. The sequenced sample was blood. The receptors derive from a woman between 35 and 50 years old with Graves' hyperthyroidism.

This chain links TRBV10-3 with TRBJ1-1; weak D call: TRBD1 (5 bases). V was clipped by 2 bases and J by 1 base, with 8 bases between them. The CDR3 extends over 14 amino acids. The germline V gene has CDR1 ENHRY and CDR2 SYGVKD. In DNA form, the CDR3 reads TGTGCCATCAGTGAGGCCAGGGAGAACACTGAAGCTTTCTTT. Translating gives CAISEARENTEAFF.

The sample holds many counts of this clonotype. CDR3 amino acids: CASSGTGESGANVLTF. In nucleotides, the CDR3 is TGTGCCAGCAGTGGGACAGGGGAGTCTGGGGCCAACGTCCTGACTTTC. The chain links TRBV7-2 to TRBJ2-6, with 10 bases that match TRBD1. The germline gives CDR1 SGHTA, CDR2 FQGNSA. The V segment lost 6 bases and the J segment 1 base; nucleotides outside the gene matches: 3. This CDR3 contains 16 residues.

This clonotype has at least ten counts. The chain recombines TRBV5-1 with TRBJ1-5; weak D call: TRBD1 (5 bases). The V gene's germline CDR1 is SGHRS and CDR2 YFSETQ. The germline V and J ends were trimmed by 5 bases and 4 bases, with 16 bases remaining between them. The CDR3 consists of 15 residues. The CDR3 here is CASSRDSSSNQPQHF. The DNA for the CDR3 is TGCGCCAGCAGTAGGGACTCTTCCTCAAATCAGCCCCAGCATTTT.